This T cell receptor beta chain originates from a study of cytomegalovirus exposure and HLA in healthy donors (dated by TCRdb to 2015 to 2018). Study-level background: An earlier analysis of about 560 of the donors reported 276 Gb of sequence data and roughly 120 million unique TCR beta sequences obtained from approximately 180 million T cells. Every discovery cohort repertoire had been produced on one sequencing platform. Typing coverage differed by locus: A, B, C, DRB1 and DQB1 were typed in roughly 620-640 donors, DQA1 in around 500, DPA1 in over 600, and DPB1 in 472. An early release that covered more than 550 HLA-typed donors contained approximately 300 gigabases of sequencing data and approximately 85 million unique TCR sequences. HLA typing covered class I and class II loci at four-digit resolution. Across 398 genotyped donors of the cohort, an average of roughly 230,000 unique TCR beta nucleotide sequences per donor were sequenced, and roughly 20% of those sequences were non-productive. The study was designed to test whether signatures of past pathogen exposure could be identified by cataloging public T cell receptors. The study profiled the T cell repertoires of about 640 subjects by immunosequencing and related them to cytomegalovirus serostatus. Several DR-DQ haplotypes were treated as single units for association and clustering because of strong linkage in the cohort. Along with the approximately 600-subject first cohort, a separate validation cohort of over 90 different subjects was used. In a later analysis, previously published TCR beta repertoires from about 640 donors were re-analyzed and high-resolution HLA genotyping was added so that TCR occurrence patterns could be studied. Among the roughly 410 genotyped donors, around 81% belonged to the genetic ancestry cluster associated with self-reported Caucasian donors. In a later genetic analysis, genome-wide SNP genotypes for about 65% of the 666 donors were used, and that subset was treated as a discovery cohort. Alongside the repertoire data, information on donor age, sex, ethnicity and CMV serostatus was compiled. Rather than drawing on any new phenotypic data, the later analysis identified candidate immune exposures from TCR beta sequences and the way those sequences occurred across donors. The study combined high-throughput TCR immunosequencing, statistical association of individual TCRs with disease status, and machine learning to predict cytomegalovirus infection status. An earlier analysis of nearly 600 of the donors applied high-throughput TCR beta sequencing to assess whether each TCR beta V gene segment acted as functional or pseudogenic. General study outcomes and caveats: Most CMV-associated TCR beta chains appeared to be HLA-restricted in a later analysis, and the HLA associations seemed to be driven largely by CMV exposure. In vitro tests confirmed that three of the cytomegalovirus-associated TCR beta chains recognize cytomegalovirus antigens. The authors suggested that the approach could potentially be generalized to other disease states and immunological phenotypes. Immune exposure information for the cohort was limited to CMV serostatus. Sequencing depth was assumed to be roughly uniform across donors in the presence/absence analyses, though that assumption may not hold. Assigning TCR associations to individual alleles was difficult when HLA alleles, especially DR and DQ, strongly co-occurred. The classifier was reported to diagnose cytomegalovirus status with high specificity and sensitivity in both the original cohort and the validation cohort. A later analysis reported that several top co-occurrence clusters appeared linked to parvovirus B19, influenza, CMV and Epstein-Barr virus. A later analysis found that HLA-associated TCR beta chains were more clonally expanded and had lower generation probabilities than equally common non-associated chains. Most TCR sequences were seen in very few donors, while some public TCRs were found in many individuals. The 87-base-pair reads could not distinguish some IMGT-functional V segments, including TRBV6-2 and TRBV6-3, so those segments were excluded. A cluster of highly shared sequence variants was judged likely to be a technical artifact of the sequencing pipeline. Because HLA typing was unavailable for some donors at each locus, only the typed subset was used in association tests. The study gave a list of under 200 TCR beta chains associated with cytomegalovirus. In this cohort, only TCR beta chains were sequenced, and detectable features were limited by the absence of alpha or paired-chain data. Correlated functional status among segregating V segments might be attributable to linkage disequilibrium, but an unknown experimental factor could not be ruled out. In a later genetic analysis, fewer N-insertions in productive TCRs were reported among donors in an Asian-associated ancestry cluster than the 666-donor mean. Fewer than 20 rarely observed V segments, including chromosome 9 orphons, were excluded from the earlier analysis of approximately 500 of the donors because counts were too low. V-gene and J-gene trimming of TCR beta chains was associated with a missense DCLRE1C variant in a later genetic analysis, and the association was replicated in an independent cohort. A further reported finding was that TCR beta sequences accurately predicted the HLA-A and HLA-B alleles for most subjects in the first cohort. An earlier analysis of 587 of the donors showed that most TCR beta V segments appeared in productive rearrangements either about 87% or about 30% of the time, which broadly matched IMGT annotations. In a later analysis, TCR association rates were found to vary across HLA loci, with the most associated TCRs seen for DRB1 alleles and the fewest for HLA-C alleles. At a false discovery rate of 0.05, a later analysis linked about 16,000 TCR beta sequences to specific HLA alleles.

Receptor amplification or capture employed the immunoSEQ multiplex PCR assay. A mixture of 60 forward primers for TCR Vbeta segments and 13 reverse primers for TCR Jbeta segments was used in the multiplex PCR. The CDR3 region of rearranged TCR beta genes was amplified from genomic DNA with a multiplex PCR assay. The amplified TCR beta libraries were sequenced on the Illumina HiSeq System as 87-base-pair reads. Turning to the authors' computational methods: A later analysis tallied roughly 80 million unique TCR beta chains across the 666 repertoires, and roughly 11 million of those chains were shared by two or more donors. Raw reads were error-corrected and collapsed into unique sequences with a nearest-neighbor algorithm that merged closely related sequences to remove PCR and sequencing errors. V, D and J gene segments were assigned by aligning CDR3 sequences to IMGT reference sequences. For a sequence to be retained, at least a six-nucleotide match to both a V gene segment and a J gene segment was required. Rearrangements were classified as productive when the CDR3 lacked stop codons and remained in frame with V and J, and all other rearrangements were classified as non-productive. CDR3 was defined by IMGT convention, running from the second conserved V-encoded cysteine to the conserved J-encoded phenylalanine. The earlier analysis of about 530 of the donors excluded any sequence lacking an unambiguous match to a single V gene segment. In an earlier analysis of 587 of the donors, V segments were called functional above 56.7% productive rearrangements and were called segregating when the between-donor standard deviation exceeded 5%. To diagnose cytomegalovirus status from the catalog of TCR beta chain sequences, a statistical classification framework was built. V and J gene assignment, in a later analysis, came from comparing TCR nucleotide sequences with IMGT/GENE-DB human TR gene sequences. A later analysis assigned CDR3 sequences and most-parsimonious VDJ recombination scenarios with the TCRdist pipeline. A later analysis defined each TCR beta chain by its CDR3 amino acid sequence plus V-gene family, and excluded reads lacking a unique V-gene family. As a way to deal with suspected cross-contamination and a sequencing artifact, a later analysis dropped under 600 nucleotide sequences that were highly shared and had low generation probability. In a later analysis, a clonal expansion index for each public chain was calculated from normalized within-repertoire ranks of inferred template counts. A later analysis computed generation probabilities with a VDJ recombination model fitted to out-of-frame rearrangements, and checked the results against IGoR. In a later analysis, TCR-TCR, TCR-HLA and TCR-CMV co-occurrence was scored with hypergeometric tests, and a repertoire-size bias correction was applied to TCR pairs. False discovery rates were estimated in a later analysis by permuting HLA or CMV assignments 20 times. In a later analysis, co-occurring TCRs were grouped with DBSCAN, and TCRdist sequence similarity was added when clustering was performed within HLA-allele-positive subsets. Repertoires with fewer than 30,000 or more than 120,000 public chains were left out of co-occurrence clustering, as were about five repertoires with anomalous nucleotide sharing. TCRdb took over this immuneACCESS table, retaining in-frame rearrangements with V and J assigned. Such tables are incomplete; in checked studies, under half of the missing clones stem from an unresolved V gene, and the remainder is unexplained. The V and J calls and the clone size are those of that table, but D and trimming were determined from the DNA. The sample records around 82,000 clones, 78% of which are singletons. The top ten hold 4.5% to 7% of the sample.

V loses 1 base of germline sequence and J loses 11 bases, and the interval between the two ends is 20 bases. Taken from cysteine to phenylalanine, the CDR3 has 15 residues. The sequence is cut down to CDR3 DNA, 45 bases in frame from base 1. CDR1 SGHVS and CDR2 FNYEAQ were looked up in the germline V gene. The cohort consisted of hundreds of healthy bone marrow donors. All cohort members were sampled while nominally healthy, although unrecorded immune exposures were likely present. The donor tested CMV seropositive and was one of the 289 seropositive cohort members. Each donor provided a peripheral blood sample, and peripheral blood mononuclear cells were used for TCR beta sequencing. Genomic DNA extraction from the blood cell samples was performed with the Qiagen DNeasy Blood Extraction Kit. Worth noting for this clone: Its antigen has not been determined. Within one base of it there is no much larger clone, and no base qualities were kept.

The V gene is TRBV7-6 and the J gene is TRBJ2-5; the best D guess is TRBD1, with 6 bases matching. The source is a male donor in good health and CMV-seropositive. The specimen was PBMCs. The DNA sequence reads TGTGCCAGCAGCTTAGTCGACAGGAACTCCCCTGAGCAGTACTTC. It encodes CASSLVDRNSPEQYF.